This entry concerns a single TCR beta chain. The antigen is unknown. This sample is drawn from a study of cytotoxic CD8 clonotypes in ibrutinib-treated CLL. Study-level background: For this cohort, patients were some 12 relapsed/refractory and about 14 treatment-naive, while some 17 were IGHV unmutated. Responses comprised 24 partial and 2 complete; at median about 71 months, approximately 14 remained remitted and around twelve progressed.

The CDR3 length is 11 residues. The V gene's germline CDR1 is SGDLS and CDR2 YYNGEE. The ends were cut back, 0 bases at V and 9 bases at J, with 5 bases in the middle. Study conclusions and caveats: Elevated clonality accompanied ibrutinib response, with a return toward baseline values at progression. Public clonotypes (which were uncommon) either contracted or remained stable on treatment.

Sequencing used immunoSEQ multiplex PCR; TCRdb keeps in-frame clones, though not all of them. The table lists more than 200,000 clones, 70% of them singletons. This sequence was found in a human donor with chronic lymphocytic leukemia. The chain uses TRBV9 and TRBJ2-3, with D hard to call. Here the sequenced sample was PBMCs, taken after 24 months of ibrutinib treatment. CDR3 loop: CASSVGVTQYF. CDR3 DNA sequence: TGTGCCAGCAGCGTAGGAGTGACGCAGTATTTT.